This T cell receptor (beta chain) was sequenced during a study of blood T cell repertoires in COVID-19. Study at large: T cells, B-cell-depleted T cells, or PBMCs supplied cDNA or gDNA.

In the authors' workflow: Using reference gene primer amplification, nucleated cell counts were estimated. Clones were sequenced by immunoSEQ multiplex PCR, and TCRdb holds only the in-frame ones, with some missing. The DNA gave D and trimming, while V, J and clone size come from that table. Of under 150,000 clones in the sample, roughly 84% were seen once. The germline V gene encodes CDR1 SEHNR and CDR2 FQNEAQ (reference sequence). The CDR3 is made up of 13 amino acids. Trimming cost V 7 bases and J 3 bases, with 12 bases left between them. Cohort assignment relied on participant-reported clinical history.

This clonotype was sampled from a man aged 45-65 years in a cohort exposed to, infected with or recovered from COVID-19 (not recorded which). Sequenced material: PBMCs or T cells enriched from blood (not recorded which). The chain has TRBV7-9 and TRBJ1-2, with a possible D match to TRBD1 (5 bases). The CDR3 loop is CASNPDTDYGYTF. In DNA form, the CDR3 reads TGTGCCAGCAACCCGGACACCGACTATGGCTACACCTTC.